The 22 T cell receptor beta chains presented below share a single source sample, sequenced in a study of shared clonotypes between healthy human individuals. Naive CD8 cells lacked CD45RO and underwent positive selection for CCR7, leaving out terminally differentiated effector memory CD45RA+ cells. The method was immunoSEQ multiplex PCR; TCRdb's version includes in-frame clones alone and lacks a portion of them. The table lists 1.5 million to 2.5 million clones, about 95% of them singletons. The sample comprised naive CD8+ T cells sorted from blood. The receptors originated from a man younger than 35 in good health.

V and J are TRBV4-1 and TRBJ2-5, with D tentatively TRBD1 or TRBD2 (5 bases each). CDR3 size: 18 residues. Per the germline V gene, CDR1 is MGHRA and CDR2 is YSYEKL. The V end was cut by 0 bases, the J end by 5 bases, with 22 bases between. CDR3 DNA sequence: TGCGCCAGCAGCCAAGACGGCTGGGCTACCCTAGGGACGGAGACCCAGTACTTC. Translation: CASSQDGWATLGTETQYF.

About this clone: Other DNA sequences in the sample encode the same CDR3. The V call is TRBV5-4, the J call TRBJ2-3; 11 positions agree with TRBD2. The CDR3 contains 15 residues. The germline V gene has CDR1 SGHNT and CDR2 YYREEE (reference sequence). J gave up 4 bases and V 2 bases, and 3 bases lay outside the gene matches. As DNA, the CDR3 is TGTGCCAGCAGCTTTAGCGGGGGGGCCGCAGATACGCAGTATTTT. The encoded protein is CASSFSGGAADTQYF.

This rearrangement joins TRBV6-5 to TRBJ2-7; 10 bases are shared with TRBD2. The CDR3 sequence is 15 residues long. Germline loops: CDR1 MNHEY, CDR2 SVGAGI. The ends lost 6 bases at V and 2 bases at J; junction bases unmatched: 7. Written as DNA, the CDR3 is TGTGCCAGCAGGGGTACTAGCGGGGATACCTACGAGCAGTACTTC. Its translation: CASRGTSGDTYEQYF.

The CDR3 reads CASSTATGVDEQFF. The CDR3 bases are TGTGCCAGCAGTACAGCTACAGGGGTAGATGAGCAGTTCTTC. J is TRBJ2-1 and V is TRBV2; 7 nucleotides align to TRBD1. In germline, CDR1 is SNHLY, CDR2 FYNNEI. This CDR3 region has 14 residues. V dropped 5 bases and J dropped 8; count of bases not matched to a gene: 9.

The chain combines TRBV6-5 with TRBJ1-5; D remains unclear. The V and J ends lost 4 bases and 0 bases respectively, with 4 bases between them. The CDR3 extends over 13 amino acids. Germline V lookup: CDR1 MNHEY, CDR2 SVGAGI. CDR3 DNA sequence: TGTGCCAGCAGTTGGGATAGCAATCAGCCCCAGCATTTT. This translates into CASSWDSNQPQHF.

This rearrangement joins TRBV5-6 to TRBJ1-1; 10 bases agree with TRBD1. The CDR3 covers 14 residues. Looked up from germline, CDR1 is SGHDT and CDR2 is YYEEEE. V lost 0 bases, J lost 8 bases, and 4 bases stayed unmatched. CDR3 region: CASSLGQGAWEAFF. The CDR3 coding sequence is TGTGCCAGCAGCTTGGGACAGGGGGCCTGGGAAGCTTTCTTT.

Worth noting for this clone: Other DNA sequences from this sample encode an identical CDR3 as well. The chain employs TRBV7-9 and TRBJ2-7, with D unclear. V was trimmed by 1 base and J by 0 bases, leaving 4 bases between them. Germline V gene sequence: CDR1 SEHNR, CDR2 FQNEAQ (reference sequence). The CDR3 contains 13 residues. CDR3 DNA sequence: TGTGCCAGCAGCTTAGGGCCCTCCTACGAGCAGTACTTC. It specifies CASSLGPSYEQYF.

The chain links TRBV30 to TRBJ2-1, with D perhaps TRBD2 (7 bases). The ends were cut back, 5 bases at V and 5 bases at J, with 16 bases in the middle. The CDR3 covers 14 residues. In germline, CDR1 is GTSNPN, CDR2 SVGIG (reference sequence). This chain's CDR3 is CAWDWGEGDNEQFF. The CDR3 nucleotides are TGTGCCTGGGATTGGGGGGAGGGGGACAATGAGCAGTTCTTC.

V gene TRBV12-2 combines with J gene TRBJ2-1; TRBD2 is the table's D call, not checked against the DNA. TRBV12-2 is a pseudogene. The CDR3 length is 14 residues. CDR3 loop: CASRGLLGPDEQFF. The CDR3 DNA sequence: TGTGCAAGTCGGGGACTATTGGGGCCTGATGAGCAGTTCTTC.

This chain joins TRBV9 and TRBJ2-5; 11 bases fit TRBD2. The CDR3 extends over 17 amino acids. Germline CDR1 reads SGDLS; CDR2 reads YYNGEE. Germline trimming cut 3 bases from V and 1 base from J; bases unmatched to any gene: 8. The CDR3 loop is CASSGPTSGTPQETQYF. DNA for the CDR3: TGTGCCAGCAGCGGGCCGACTAGCGGGACACCCCAAGAGACCCAGTACTTC.

The chain couples TRBV5-8 to TRBJ2-4; TRBD1 is a possible D gene (6 bases). V was trimmed by 0 bases and J by 8 bases, leaving 18 bases between them. CDR1 is SGHTS and CDR2 is YDEGEE in the germline V gene. The CDR3 spans 16 residues. Here the CDR3 DNA reads TGTGCCAGCAGCTTGGCCGCGGCAGGGGAAGAGGACATTCAGTACTTC. Its translation is CASSLAAAGEEDIQYF. Full variable domain (missing parts from reference TRBV5-8 and TRBJ2-4): EAGVTQSPTHLIKTRGQQATLRCSPISGHTSVYWYQQALGLGLQFLLWYDEGEERNRGNFPPRFSGRQFPNYSSELNVNALELEDSALYLCASSLAAAGEEDIQYFGAGTRLSVL.

DNA of the CDR3: TGTGCCAGCAGTGAAGCGCCGGGGGCCTTAGATTACACTGAAGCTTTCTTT. This sequence encodes CASSEAPGALDYTEAFF. This chain joins TRBV6-1 and TRBJ1-1, with D possibly matching TRBD1 (6 bases). Trimming pared 0 bases from V and 3 bases from J, leaving 17 bases between. CDR3 length equals 17 residues. Per germline, CDR1 MNHNS and CDR2 SASEGT.

In the case of this clone: This sample also contains other DNA sequences that code for the same CDR3. V is TRBV2 and J is TRBJ2-1; 7 bases match TRBD2. Trimming took 1 base from V and 3 from J; bases not matched to a gene: 0. Per germline, CDR1 SNHLY and CDR2 FYNNEI. The CDR3 loop spans 14 amino acids. CDR3 nucleotides: TGTGCCAGCAGTGAAGGGGGGGGCTACAATGAGCAGTTCTTC. As protein: CASSEGGGYNEQFF.

The chain employs TRBV5-6 and TRBJ2-7; 7 nucleotides align to TRBD1. V shed 1 base, J shed 4 bases, and the junction held 14 bases outside the gene matches. This CDR3 region has 17 residues. Per the germline V gene, CDR1 is SGHDT and CDR2 is YYEEEE. CDR3 bases: TGTGCCAGCAGCTTGTTTTTGACAGGGCTGATGGGTTACGAGCAGTACTTC. It is translated as CASSLFLTGLMGYEQYF.

The chain has TRBV4-1 and TRBJ1-2; 12 bases map to TRBD1. The CDR3 covers 17 residues. V shed 0 bases and J 4 bases; nucleotides not matched to a gene: 6. Germline CDR1 reads MGHRA; CDR2 reads YSYEKL. For the CDR3, the DNA is TGCGCCAGCAGCCAAGAGAGGGACAGGGGGCTTCGCTATGGCTACACCTTC. Its translation is CASSQERDRGLRYGYTF.

This chain connects TRBV6-5 to TRBJ2-5; D unclear. Between the trimmed V and J ends, which lost 2 bases and 4 bases, there was a span of 11 bases. This CDR3 region has 14 residues. CDR1 MNHEY and CDR2 SVGAGI come from the germline V gene. DNA of the CDR3: TGTGCCAGCAGTTACCTCCCAGAGGCAGAGACCCAGTACTTC. This codes for CASSYLPEAETQYF.

This rearrangement joins TRBV19 to TRBJ1-1, with no clear D. The CDR3 is 14 residues long. Germline assignment: CDR1 LNHDA and CDR2 SQIVND (reference sequence). V lost 5 bases and J 5 bases, leaving 15 bases between the germline ends. CDR3 nucleotides: TGTGCCAGTAGTCCCGCCTCGTTGACGACTGAAGCTTTCTTT. It codes for CASSPASLTTEAFF.

The rearrangement uses TRBV14 and TRBJ2-7; a weak D match, TRBD2 (6 bases). The CDR3 covers 15 residues. The ends were cut back, 0 bases at V and 3 bases at J, with 12 bases in the middle. CDR1 and CDR2 from the germline V gene are SGHDN and FVKESK. The CDR3 nucleotides are TGTGCCAGCAGCCAAGATTTTGCGGGGAGCTACGAGCAGTACTTC. It is translated as CASSQDFAGSYEQYF.

The J gene is TRBJ1-6, the V gene TRBV4-3; D is possibly TRBD1 (5 bases). V gave up 3 bases and J gave up 5 bases, with 8 bases separating them. This CDR3 is 14 amino acids long. From germline, CDR1 is LGHNA and CDR2 YSLEER. The CDR3 nucleotides are TGCGCCAGCAGCCACCTACAGGATAATTCACCCCTCCACTTT. It codes for CASSHLQDNSPLHF.

The chain employs TRBV5-4 and TRBJ2-2; 10 positions match TRBD1. With 4 bases clipped from V and 4 bases from J, the junction kept 10 bases outside the gene matches. Per germline, CDR1 SGHNT and CDR2 YYREEE (reference sequence). This CDR3 comprises 17 residues. The CDR3 reads CASSPSTGGAGTGELFF. CDR3 DNA sequence: TGTGCCAGCAGCCCGTCGACAGGGGGCGCGGGCACCGGGGAGCTGTTTTTT. The variable domain in full, completed from reference TRBV5-4 and TRBJ2-2, reads ETGVTQSPTHLIKTRGQQVTLRCSSQSGHNTVSWYQQALGQGPQFIFQYYREEENGRGNFPPRFSGLQFPNYSSELNVNALELDDSALYLCASSPSTGGAGTGELFFGEGSRLTVL.

The chain combines TRBV29-1 with TRBJ2-1; TRBD2 matches at 13 bases. The CDR3 runs 14 residues. V dropped 7 bases and J dropped 9; count of bases not matched to a gene: 9. The V gene's germline CDR1 is SQVTM and CDR2 ANQGSEA. For the CDR3, the DNA is TGCAGCGCCGTACTAGCGGGGGGGCCTATTGAGCAGTTCTTC. Translation gives CSAVLAGGPIEQFF.

This chain links TRBV6-1 with TRBJ1-4, with D hard to call. Trimming shortened V by 0 bases and J by 15 bases, and 14 bases separated the two germline ends. The germline V gene has CDR1 MNHNS and CDR2 SASEGT. CDR3 length equals 13 residues. The CDR3 is CASSEALQTEVFF. CDR3 DNA sequence: TGTGCCAGCAGTGAAGCTCTACAGACCGAGGTGTTTTTT.